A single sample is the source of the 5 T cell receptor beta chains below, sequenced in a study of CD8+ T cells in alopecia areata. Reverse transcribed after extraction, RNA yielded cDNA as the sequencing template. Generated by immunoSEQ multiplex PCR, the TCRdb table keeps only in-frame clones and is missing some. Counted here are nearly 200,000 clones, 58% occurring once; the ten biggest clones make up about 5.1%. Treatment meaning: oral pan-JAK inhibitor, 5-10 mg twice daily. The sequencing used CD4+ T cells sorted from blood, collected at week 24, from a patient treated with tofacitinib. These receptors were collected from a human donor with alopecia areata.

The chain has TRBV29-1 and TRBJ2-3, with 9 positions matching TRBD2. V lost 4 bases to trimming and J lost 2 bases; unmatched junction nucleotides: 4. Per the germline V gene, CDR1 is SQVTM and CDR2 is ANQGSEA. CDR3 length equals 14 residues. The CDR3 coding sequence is TGCAGCGTTGGAGCGGGGGGCCTCACAGATACGCAGTATTTT. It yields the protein CSVGAGGLTDTQYF.

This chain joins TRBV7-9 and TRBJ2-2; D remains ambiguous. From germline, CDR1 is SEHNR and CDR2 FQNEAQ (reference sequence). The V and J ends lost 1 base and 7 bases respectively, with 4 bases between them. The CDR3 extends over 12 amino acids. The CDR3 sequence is CASSLVDGELFF. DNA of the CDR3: TGTGCCAGCAGCTTAGTCGACGGGGAGCTGTTTTTT.

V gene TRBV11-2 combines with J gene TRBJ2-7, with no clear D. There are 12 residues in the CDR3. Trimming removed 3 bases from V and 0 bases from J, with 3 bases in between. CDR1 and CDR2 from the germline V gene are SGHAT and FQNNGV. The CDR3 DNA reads TGTGCCAGCAGCTTGACCTCCTACGAGCAGTACTTC. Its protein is CASSLTSYEQYF. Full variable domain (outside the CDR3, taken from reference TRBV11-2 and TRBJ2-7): EAGVAQSPRYKIIEKRQSVAFWCNPISGHATLYWYQQILGQGPKLLIQFQNNGVVDDSQLPKDRFSAERLKGVDSTLKIQPAKLEDSAVYLCASSLTSYEQYFGPGTRLTVT.

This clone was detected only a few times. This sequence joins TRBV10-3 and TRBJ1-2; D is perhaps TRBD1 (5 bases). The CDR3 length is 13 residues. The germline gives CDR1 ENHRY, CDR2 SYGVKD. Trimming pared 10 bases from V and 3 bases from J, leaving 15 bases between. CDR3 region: CATRGERYYGYTF. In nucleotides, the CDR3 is TGTGCCACCCGGGGCGAGCGGTACTATGGCTACACCTTC.

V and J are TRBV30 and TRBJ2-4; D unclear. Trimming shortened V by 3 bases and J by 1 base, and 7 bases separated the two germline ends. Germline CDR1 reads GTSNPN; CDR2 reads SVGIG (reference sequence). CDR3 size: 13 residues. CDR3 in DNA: TGTGCCTGGAGCGCTAACGCCAAAAACATTCAGTACTTC. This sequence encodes CAWSANAKNIQYF.